This T cell receptor (beta chain) was found in a study of T-cell reconstitution after alpha-beta-depleted transplantation in children. CDR1 SGDLS and CDR2 YYNGEE come from the germline V gene. CDR3 length: 15 residues. Trimming cost V 0 bases and J 5 bases; bases outside gene matches: 4. It was with unique molecular identifiers that the TCRbeta library was prepared. Each CDR3 protein is one row after TCRdb ran MiXCR on the PCR reads. Of about a million distinct CDR3 sequences listed, 25% to 35% are singletons. Source: PBMCs, mostly from graft donor cells, taken 360 days after TCRalphabeta/CD19-depleted stem cell transplant. The chain links TRBV9 to TRBJ2-5; the match to TRBD2 covers 10 bases. The TCR comes from a boy in the first two years of life who had a stem cell transplant for SCID, so the T cells may come from the graft donor. The CDR3: CASSVAALAGETQYF. CDR3 nucleotide sequence: TGTGCCAGCAGCGTAGCAGCACTAGCGGGGGAGACCCAGTACTTC.